Listed below are T cell receptor beta chains from one sample, sequenced in a study of T cell responses to AZD1222 COVID-19 vaccine. Measured with immunoSEQ multiplex PCR; TCRdb has only the in-frame clones, and not every one. The data show 180,000 or so clones, approximately 91% seen once. This specimen consisted of peripheral blood, obtained 28 days after the second AZD1222 dose. These receptors originate from an adult who received the AZD1222 COVID-19 vaccine. Each CDR3 is given with its conserved first and last residue. Fields, in order: D gene, clone size, J gene, V gene, CDR3 DNA, CDR3 protein. A D gene is named only where the DNA matches it firmly. Clone size appears in some rows only: once, few, many, or a class for an expanded clone.

D gene: TRBD1; clone size: -; J gene: TRBJ1-2; V gene: TRBV5-1; CDR3 DNA: TGCGCCAGCAGCCCGGGACAGACCCTGGACTATGGCTACACCTTC; CDR3 protein: CASSPGQTLDYGYTF
D gene: TRBD1; clone size: -; J gene: TRBJ1-5; V gene: TRBV18; CDR3 DNA: TGTGCCAGCTCCCGGGTCCGTCCTGGGACAGATTATAGCAATCAGCCCCAGCATTTT; CDR3 protein: CASSRVRPGTDYSNQPQHF
D gene: -; clone size: -; J gene: TRBJ1-3; V gene: TRBV19; CDR3 DNA: TGTGCCAGTAGTAGCGTCGCGGCGGGGCAGGCTGGAAACACCATATATTTT; CDR3 protein: CASSSVAAGQAGNTIYF
D gene: -; clone size: -; J gene: TRBJ2-4; V gene: TRBV28; CDR3 DNA: TGTGCCAGCAGTGGCCGTCACTTGACGAAAAACATTCAGTACTTC; CDR3 protein: CASSGRHLTKNIQYF
D gene: -; clone size: -; J gene: TRBJ1-5; V gene: TRBV2; CDR3 DNA: TGTGCCAGCAGCCTTTTTGGTGAGGTCACTAATCAGCCCCAGCATTTT; CDR3 protein: CASSLFGEVTNQPQHF
D gene: -; clone size: -; J gene: TRBJ1-1; V gene: TRBV4-3; CDR3 DNA: TGCGCCAGCAGCCAAACAGGCAACACTGAAGCTTTCTTT; CDR3 protein: CASSQTGNTEAFF
D gene: -; clone size: once; J gene: TRBJ2-1; V gene: TRBV7-2; CDR3 DNA: TGTGCCAGCAGCTTAGTAGGGTTTAGCTCCTACAATGAGCAGTTCTTC; CDR3 protein: CASSLVGFSSYNEQFF
D gene: TRBD2; clone size: -; J gene: TRBJ2-4; V gene: TRBV6-2/TRBV6-3; CDR3 DNA: TGTGCCAGCAGCCCAACGGGGGGGGATAACTTC; CDR3 protein: CASSPTGGDNF
D gene: -; clone size: once; J gene: TRBJ1-5; V gene: TRBV6-1; CDR3 DNA: TGTGCCAGCCGTGAGGGGGATCAGCCCCAGCATTTT; CDR3 protein: CASREGDQPQHF
D gene: -; clone size: -; J gene: TRBJ2-2; V gene: TRBV28; CDR3 DNA: TGTGCCAGCAGTCCCTATCAATGGCCCAGGGGTACCGGGGAGCTGTTTTTT; CDR3 protein: CASSPYQWPRGTGELFF
D gene: -; clone size: -; J gene: TRBJ2-3; V gene: TRBV7-9; CDR3 DNA: TGTGCCAGCAGCCAAAACACAGATACGCAGTATTTT; CDR3 protein: CASSQNTDTQYF
D gene: -; clone size: -; J gene: TRBJ1-3; V gene: TRBV6-5; CDR3 DNA: TGTGCCAGCAGTTACAACGGAGGGCCTGGAAACACCATATATTTT; CDR3 protein: CASSYNGGPGNTIYF
D gene: TRBD1; clone size: -; J gene: TRBJ2-4; V gene: TRBV19; CDR3 DNA: TGTGCCAGTAGTTTCTACCCGGGACAGGGGCGGGACATTCAGTACTTC; CDR3 protein: CASSFYPGQGRDIQYF
D gene: -; clone size: -; J gene: TRBJ2-4; V gene: TRBV2; CDR3 DNA: TGTGCCAGCAGGGCCCCACAGGGTCTTTCCGCCAAAAACATTCAGTACTTC; CDR3 protein: CASRAPQGLSAKNIQYF
D gene: -; clone size: -; J gene: TRBJ1-3; V gene: TRBV4-2; CDR3 DNA: TGTGCCAGCAGCCAAGATGGGGACAGAAACACCATATATTTT; CDR3 protein: CASSQDGDRNTIYF
D gene: -; clone size: -; J gene: TRBJ1-2; V gene: TRBV29-1; CDR3 DNA: TGCAGCGCTCCCCTTGGTGGATGGCAGGATGGCTACACCTTC; CDR3 protein: CSAPLGGWQDGYTF
D gene: -; clone size: -; J gene: TRBJ2-1; V gene: TRBV18; CDR3 DNA: TGTGCCAGCTCACCGGGGGAAGGGAATGAGCAGTTCTTC; CDR3 protein: CASSPGEGNEQFF
D gene: TRBD1; clone size: once; J gene: TRBJ2-6; V gene: TRBV19; CDR3 DNA: TGTGCCAGTACCCCCCTGACAGGGAAAAGCTCTGGGGCCAACGTCCTGACTTTC; CDR3 protein: CASTPLTGKSSGANVLTF
D gene: TRBD2; clone size: -; J gene: TRBJ2-6; V gene: TRBV27; CDR3 DNA: TGTGCCAGCAGTGCTCTAGCGGGAGCTTCCGGGGCCAACGTCCTGACTTTC; CDR3 protein: CASSALAGASGANVLTF
D gene: TRBD2; clone size: -; J gene: TRBJ2-1; V gene: TRBV27; CDR3 DNA: TGTGCCAGCAGTTTTCTTCGGAGCGGGGACTCCTACAATGAGCAGTTCTTC; CDR3 protein: CASSFLRSGDSYNEQFF
D gene: -; clone size: -; J gene: TRBJ2-7; V gene: TRBV11-1; CDR3 DNA: TGTGCCAGCAGCGCAAGCACAGGAGGTGTGTACGAGCAGTACTTC; CDR3 protein: CASSASTGGVYEQYF
D gene: -; clone size: once; J gene: TRBJ2-1; V gene: TRBV19; CDR3 DNA: TGTGCCAGTCGTAGCGGTTCCTACAATGAGCAGTTCTTC; CDR3 protein: CASRSGSYNEQFF
D gene: -; clone size: -; J gene: TRBJ1-1; V gene: TRBV7-9; CDR3 DNA: TGTGCCAGCAGCGGCGCGAGGGGGAAAGCTTTCTTT; CDR3 protein: CASSGARGKAFF
D gene: -; clone size: -; J gene: TRBJ1-4; V gene: TRBV12-3/TRBV12-4; CDR3 DNA: TGTGCCAGCAGTTTGGTCGGTAAACTGTTTTTT; CDR3 protein: CASSLVGKLFF
D gene: -; clone size: -; J gene: TRBJ1-5; V gene: TRBV3-1/TRBV3-2; CDR3 DNA: TGTGCCAGCAGCCACTCGGACAGTAGGCCCCAGCATTTT; CDR3 protein: CASSHSDSRPQHF
D gene: TRBD1; clone size: -; J gene: TRBJ1-2; V gene: TRBV30; CDR3 DNA: TGTGCCTGGAGGGCAAAGGGGGCGAGCTATGGCTACACCTTC; CDR3 protein: CAWRAKGASYGYTF
D gene: -; clone size: -; J gene: TRBJ1-1; V gene: TRBV25-1; CDR3 DNA: TGTGCCAGCAGTGAAGCCAGGCCCCAGGGGATGAACACTGAAGCTTTCTTT; CDR3 protein: CASSEARPQGMNTEAFF
D gene: TRBD2; clone size: -; J gene: TRBJ2-7; V gene: TRBV5-1; CDR3 DNA: TGCGCCAGCAGCTCCGGTGATAGCGGGAGCTCCTACGAGCAGTACTTC; CDR3 protein: CASSSGDSGSSYEQYF
D gene: -; clone size: -; J gene: TRBJ1-5; V gene: TRBV2; CDR3 DNA: TGTGCCAGCAGTGGGGAAAACAGGGATCAGCCCCAGCATTTT; CDR3 protein: CASSGENRDQPQHF
D gene: -; clone size: few; J gene: TRBJ2-7; V gene: TRBV3-1/TRBV3-2; CDR3 DNA: TGTGCCAGCCGGGCAGAGTCCTACGAGCAGTACTTC; CDR3 protein: CASRAESYEQYF
D gene: TRBD1; clone size: -; J gene: TRBJ1-5; V gene: TRBV5-5; CDR3 DNA: TGTGCCAGCAGCGAAACTTCCGGGACAGATCAGCCCCAGCATTTT; CDR3 protein: CASSETSGTDQPQHF
D gene: -; clone size: once; J gene: TRBJ1-6; V gene: TRBV30; CDR3 DNA: TGTGCCTGGAGTCCCGCGGGGGCAGGTAATTCACCCCTCCACTTT; CDR3 protein: CAWSPAGAGNSPLHF
D gene: -; clone size: -; J gene: TRBJ1-3; V gene: TRBV6-5; CDR3 DNA: TGTGCCAGCAGCCCCTCCCCGACAGTAGGAAACACCATATATTTT; CDR3 protein: CASSPSPTVGNTIYF
D gene: -; clone size: once; J gene: TRBJ1-3; V gene: TRBV6-1; CDR3 DNA: TGTGCCAGCAGTGATATGGGGCGCCCTGGAAACACCATATATTTT; CDR3 protein: CASSDMGRPGNTIYF
D gene: -; clone size: -; J gene: TRBJ2-7; V gene: TRBV14; CDR3 DNA: TGTGCCAGCAGCCGCGATCCTTTCGAGCAGTACTTC; CDR3 protein: CASSRDPFEQYF
D gene: -; clone size: -; J gene: TRBJ2-7; V gene: TRBV4-2; CDR3 DNA: TGTGCCAGCAGCTACGGAGGCGGGGCTAACGAGCAGTACTTC; CDR3 protein: CASSYGGGANEQYF
D gene: TRBD1; clone size: -; J gene: TRBJ1-6; V gene: TRBV5-6; CDR3 DNA: TGTGCCAGCAGCCTGGGACAGGGGAGCTCCTATAATTCACCCCTCCACTTT; CDR3 protein: CASSLGQGSSYNSPLHF
D gene: -; clone size: -; J gene: TRBJ1-2; V gene: TRBV9; CDR3 DNA: TGTGCCAGCAGCGTAGCATCCAGTAACTATGGCTACACCTTC; CDR3 protein: CASSVASSNYGYTF
D gene: TRBD1; clone size: -; J gene: TRBJ1-2; V gene: TRBV2; CDR3 DNA: TGTGCCAGCAGTGAAAGGGGACAGGGAGTTGTAGGTGGCTACACCTTC; CDR3 protein: CASSERGQGVVGGYTF
D gene: TRBD2; clone size: -; J gene: TRBJ2-4; V gene: TRBV10-3; CDR3 DNA: TGTGCCATCGCGCGGGAGGGCGACATTCAGTACTTC; CDR3 protein: CAIAREGDIQYF
D gene: -; clone size: -; J gene: TRBJ1-3; V gene: TRBV6-6; CDR3 DNA: TGTGCCAGCAGTTACGGGGTCTCTGGAAACACCATATATTTT; CDR3 protein: CASSYGVSGNTIYF
D gene: -; clone size: -; J gene: TRBJ2-3; V gene: TRBV30; CDR3 DNA: TGTGCCTGGAGTGTAAGGGCAGATACGCAGTATTTT; CDR3 protein: CAWSVRADTQYF
D gene: -; clone size: -; J gene: TRBJ2-5; V gene: TRBV9; CDR3 DNA: TGTGCCAGCAGCGTAGAGGCTGAGGGGGAGACCCAGTACTTC; CDR3 protein: CASSVEAEGETQYF
D gene: TRBD1; clone size: -; J gene: TRBJ2-1; V gene: TRBV11-3; CDR3 DNA: TGTGCCAGCAGCTTAACAACAGGGGGCCCTTACAATGAGCAGTTCTTC; CDR3 protein: CASSLTTGGPYNEQFF
D gene: -; clone size: -; J gene: TRBJ2-7; V gene: TRBV10-2; CDR3 DNA: TGCGCCAGCAGTGAGTCCCCCGCGTGGGAGGAGCAGTACTTC; CDR3 protein: CASSESPAWEEQYF
D gene: TRBD1; clone size: -; J gene: TRBJ1-5; V gene: TRBV18; CDR3 DNA: TGTGCCAGCTCACTAGACAGGGACAATCAGCCCCAGCATTTT; CDR3 protein: CASSLDRDNQPQHF
D gene: -; clone size: -; J gene: TRBJ2-3; V gene: TRBV19; CDR3 DNA: TGTGCCAGTAGTAGGGACGGGCATGGAGATACGCAGTATTTT; CDR3 protein: CASSRDGHGDTQYF
D gene: -; clone size: -; J gene: TRBJ1-1; V gene: TRBV27; CDR3 DNA: TGTGCCAGCAGATCATGGGGGGGTGAAGCTTTCTTT; CDR3 protein: CASRSWGGEAFF
D gene: -; clone size: -; J gene: TRBJ1-1; V gene: TRBV29-1; CDR3 DNA: TGCAGCGTTGCCGACAGGATGGACACTGAAGCTTTCTTT; CDR3 protein: CSVADRMDTEAFF
D gene: -; clone size: -; J gene: TRBJ2-2; V gene: TRBV6-4; CDR3 DNA: TGTGCCAGCAGCGACCACACCGGGGAGCTGTTTTTT; CDR3 protein: CASSDHTGELFF
D gene: -; clone size: -; J gene: TRBJ2-3; V gene: TRBV7-9; CDR3 DNA: TGTGCCAGCAGCTTTGGGGGGTTAAGGGATACGCAGTATTTT; CDR3 protein: CASSFGGLRDTQYF
D gene: -; clone size: -; J gene: TRBJ1-5; V gene: TRBV6-5; CDR3 DNA: TGTGCCAGCAGTTACTCGGGGGGGCCCAATCAGCCCCAGCATTTT; CDR3 protein: CASSYSGGPNQPQHF
D gene: TRBD2; clone size: -; J gene: TRBJ2-1; V gene: TRBV11-3; CDR3 DNA: TGTGCCAGCAGCTTAGAAACTAGCGGGGGATACAATGAGCAGTTCTTC; CDR3 protein: CASSLETSGGYNEQFF